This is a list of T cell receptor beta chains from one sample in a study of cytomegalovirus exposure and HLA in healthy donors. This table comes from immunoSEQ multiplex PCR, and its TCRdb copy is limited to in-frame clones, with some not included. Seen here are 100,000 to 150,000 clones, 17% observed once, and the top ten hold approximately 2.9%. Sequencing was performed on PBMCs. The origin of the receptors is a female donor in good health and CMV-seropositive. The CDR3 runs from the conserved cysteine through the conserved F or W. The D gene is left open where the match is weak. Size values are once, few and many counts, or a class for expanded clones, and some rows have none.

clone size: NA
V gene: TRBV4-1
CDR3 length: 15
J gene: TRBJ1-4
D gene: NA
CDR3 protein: CASSPRRGADEKLFF
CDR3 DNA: TGCGCCAGCAGCCCACGGCGGGGGGCAGATGAAAAACTGTTTTTT

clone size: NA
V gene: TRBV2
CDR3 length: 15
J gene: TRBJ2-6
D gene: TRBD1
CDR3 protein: CASSRDRTGANVLTF
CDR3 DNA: TGTGCCAGCAGTCGGGACAGGACTGGGGCCAACGTCCTGACTTTC

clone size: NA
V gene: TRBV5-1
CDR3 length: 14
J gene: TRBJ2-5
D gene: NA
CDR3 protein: CASSWGLRYETQYF
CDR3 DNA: TGCGCCAGCAGCTGGGGACTTCGGTATGAGACCCAGTACTTC

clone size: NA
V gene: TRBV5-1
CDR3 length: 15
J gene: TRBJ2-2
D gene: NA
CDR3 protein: CASSFGTPNTGELFF
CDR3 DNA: TGCGCCAGCAGCTTCGGGACTCCCAACACCGGGGAGCTGTTTTTT

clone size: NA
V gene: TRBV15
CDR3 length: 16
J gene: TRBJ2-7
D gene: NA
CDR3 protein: CATSEPARTRSYEQYF
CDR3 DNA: TGTGCCACCAGTGAGCCCGCTCGTACGCGCTCCTACGAGCAGTACTTC

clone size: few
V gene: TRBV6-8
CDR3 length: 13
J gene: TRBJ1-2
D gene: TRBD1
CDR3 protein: CASTGTGDSCYTF
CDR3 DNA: TGTGCCAGCACCGGGACAGGCGATTCTTGCTACACCTTC

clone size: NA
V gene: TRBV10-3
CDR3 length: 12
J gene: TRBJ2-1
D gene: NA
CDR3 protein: CATAVGENEQFF
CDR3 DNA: TGTGCCACCGCGGTGGGAGAGAATGAGCAGTTCTTC

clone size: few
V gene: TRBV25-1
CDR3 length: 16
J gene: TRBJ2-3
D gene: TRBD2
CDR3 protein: CASSPSLAGGADTQYF
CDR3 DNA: TGTGCCAGCAGCCCCAGTCTAGCGGGTGGGGCAGATACGCAGTATTTT

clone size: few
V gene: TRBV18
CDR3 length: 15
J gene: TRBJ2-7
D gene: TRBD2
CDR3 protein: CASSELAGASYEQYF
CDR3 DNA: TGTGCCAGCTCAGAGTTAGCGGGGGCAAGCTACGAGCAGTACTTC

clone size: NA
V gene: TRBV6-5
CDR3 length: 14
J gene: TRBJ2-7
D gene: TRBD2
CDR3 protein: CASGTSGGFYEQYF
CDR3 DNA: TGTGCCAGCGGGACTAGCGGGGGTTTTTACGAGCAGTACTTC

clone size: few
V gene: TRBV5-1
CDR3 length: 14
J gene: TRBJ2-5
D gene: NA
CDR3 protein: CASSPRGSQETQYF
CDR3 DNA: TGCGCCAGCAGCCCCAGGGGTTCACAAGAGACCCAGTACTTC

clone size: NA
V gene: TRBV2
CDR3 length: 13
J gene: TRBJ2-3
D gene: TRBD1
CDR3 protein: CASSVGQEDTQYF
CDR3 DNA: TGTGCCAGCAGTGTGGGACAGGAGGATACGCAGTATTTT

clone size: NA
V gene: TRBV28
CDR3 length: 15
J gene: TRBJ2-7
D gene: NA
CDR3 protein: CASSQGDGFRYEQYF
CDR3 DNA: TGTGCCAGCAGCCAGGGCGATGGGTTCCGTTACGAGCAGTACTTC

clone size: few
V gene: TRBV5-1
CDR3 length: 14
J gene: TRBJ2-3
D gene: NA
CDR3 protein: CASSLTAGGDTQYF
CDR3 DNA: TGCGCCAGCAGCTTGACCGCTGGCGGGGATACGCAGTATTTT

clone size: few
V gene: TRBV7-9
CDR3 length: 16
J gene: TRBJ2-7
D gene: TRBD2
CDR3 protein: CASSLWGGTSSYEQYF
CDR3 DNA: TGTGCCAGCAGCTTATGGGGCGGGACTAGCTCCTACGAGCAGTACTTC

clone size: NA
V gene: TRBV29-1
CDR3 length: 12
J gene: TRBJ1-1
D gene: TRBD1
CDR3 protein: CSVVRRGPEAFF
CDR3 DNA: TGCAGCGTTGTCCGCAGGGGGCCTGAAGCTTTCTTT

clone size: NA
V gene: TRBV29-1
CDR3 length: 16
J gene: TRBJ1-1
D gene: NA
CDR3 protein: CSVLGPPWGEDTEAFF
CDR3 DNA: TGCAGCGTGTTAGGGCCACCGTGGGGGGAGGACACTGAAGCTTTCTTT

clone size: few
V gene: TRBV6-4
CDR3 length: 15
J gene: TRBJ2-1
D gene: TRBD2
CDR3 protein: CASSDIAGGQGEQFF
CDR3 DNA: TGTGCCAGCAGTGATATAGCGGGGGGGCAGGGTGAGCAGTTCTTC

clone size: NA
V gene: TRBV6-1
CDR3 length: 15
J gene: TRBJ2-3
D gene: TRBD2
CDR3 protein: CASSESGRASDTQYF
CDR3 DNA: TGTGCCAGCAGTGAAAGCGGGAGGGCCAGTGATACGCAGTATTTT

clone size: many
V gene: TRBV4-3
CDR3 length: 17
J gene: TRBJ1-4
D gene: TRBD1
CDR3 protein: CASSPQGSGTGGEKLFF
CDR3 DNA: TGCGCCAGCAGCCCCCAGGGATCCGGGACAGGGGGTGAAAAACTGTTTTTT

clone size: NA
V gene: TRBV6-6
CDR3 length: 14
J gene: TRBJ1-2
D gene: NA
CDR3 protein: CASSYLGEFYGYTF
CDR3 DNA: TGTGCCAGCAGTTACTTGGGCGAGTTCTATGGCTACACCTTC

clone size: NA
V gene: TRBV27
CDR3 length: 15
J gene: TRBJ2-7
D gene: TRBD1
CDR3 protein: CASSLLDRGLSEQYF
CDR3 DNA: TGTGCCAGCAGTTTATTGGACAGGGGGCTAAGCGAGCAGTACTTC

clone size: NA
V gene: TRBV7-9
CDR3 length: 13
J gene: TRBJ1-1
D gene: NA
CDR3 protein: CASSLMANTEAFF
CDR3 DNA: TGTGCCAGCAGCTTAATGGCTAACACTGAAGCTTTCTTT

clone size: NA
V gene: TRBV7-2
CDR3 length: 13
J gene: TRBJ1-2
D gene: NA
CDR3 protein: CASSSGANYGYTF
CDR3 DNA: TGTGCCAGCAGCTCTGGGGCGAACTATGGCTACACCTTC

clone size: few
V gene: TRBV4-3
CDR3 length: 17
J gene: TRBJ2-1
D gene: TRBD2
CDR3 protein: CASSQDHVGGPYNEQFF
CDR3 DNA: TGCGCCAGCAGCCAAGATCACGTGGGAGGGCCTTACAATGAGCAGTTCTTC

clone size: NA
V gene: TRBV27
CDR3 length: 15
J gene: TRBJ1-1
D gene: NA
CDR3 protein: CASSLVGSGDTEAFF
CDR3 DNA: TGTGCCAGCAGCCTAGTGGGCAGCGGGGACACTGAAGCTTTCTTT

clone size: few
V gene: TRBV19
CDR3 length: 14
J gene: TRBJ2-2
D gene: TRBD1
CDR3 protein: CASSRRGRLGELFF
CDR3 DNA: TGTGCCAGTAGCCGCAGGGGGCGCCTCGGGGAGCTGTTTTTT

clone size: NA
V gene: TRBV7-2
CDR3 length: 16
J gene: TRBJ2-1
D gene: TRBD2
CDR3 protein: CASSLVTSGGYNEQFF
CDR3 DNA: TGTGCCAGCAGCTTAGTTACTAGCGGGGGGTACAATGAGCAGTTCTTC

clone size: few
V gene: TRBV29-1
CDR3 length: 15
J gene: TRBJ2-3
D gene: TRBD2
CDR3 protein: CSVGGGGRALDTQYF
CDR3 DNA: TGCAGCGTTGGAGGGGGCGGGAGGGCCTTGGATACGCAGTATTTT

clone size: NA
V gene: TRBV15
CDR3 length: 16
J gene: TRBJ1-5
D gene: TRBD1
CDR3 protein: CATSRDSTGVNQPQHF
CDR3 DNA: TGTGCCACCAGCAGAGATTCCACAGGGGTTAATCAGCCCCAGCATTTT

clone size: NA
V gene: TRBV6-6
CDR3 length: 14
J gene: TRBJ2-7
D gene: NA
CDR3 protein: CASSYPDLRYEQYF
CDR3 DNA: TGTGCCAGCAGTTATCCGGACTTACGCTACGAGCAGTACTTC

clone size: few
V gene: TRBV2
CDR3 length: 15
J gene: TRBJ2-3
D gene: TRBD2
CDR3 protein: CASSEVLAETDTQYF
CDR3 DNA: TGTGCCAGCAGTGAAGTGCTAGCGGAAACAGATACGCAGTATTTT

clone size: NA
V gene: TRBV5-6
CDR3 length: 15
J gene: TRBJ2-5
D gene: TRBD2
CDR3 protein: CASSLIRDYSETQYF
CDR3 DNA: TGTGCCAGCAGCTTGATCCGGGACTACTCAGAGACCCAGTACTTC

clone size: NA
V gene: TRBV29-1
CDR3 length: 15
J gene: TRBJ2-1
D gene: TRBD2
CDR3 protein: CSVEEPGLANNEQFF
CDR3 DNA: TGCAGCGTTGAGGAACCGGGACTAGCAAACAATGAGCAGTTCTTC

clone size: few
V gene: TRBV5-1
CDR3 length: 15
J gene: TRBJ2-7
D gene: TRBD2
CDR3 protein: CASSLLGGGTYEQYF
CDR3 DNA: TGCGCCAGCAGCCTGCTCGGGGGGGGGACCTACGAGCAGTACTTC

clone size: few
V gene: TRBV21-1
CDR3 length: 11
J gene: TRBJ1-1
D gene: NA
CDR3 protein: CASRKATGAFF
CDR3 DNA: TGTGCCAGCAGAAAAGCGACAGGAGCTTTCTTT

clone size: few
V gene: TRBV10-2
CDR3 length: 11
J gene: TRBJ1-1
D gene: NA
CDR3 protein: CASSYFPEAFF
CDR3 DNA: TGCGCCAGCAGTTATTTTCCTGAAGCTTTCTTT

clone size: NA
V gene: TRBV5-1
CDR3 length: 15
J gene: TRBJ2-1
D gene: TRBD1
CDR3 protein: CASSLGQGAGYEQFF
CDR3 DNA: TGCGCCAGCAGCTTGGGGCAGGGGGCTGGGTATGAGCAGTTCTTC

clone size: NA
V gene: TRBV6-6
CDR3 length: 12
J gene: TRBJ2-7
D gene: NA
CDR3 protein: CASSYGGAVSYF
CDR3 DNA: TGTGCCAGCAGTTATGGTGGTGCGGTGTCGTACTTC

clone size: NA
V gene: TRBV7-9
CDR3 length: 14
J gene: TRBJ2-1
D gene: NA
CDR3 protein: CASSLVSGYNEQFF
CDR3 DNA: TGTGCCAGCAGCTTAGTCTCCGGGTACAATGAGCAGTTCTTC

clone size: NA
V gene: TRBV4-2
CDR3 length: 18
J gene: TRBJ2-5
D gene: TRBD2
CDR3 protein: CASSLGTSGGSYQETQYF
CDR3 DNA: TGTGCCAGCAGCCTTGGGACTAGCGGGGGGAGCTACCAAGAGACCCAGTACTTC

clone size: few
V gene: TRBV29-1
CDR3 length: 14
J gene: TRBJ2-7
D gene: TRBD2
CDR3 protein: CSVVASGRSYEQYF
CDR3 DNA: TGCAGCGTTGTTGCTAGCGGGAGGTCCTACGAGCAGTACTTC

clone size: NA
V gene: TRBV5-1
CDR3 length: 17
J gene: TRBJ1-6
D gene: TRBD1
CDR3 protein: CASSPRSVGQGISPLHF
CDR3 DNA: TGCGCCAGCAGCCCCCGCAGCGTGGGACAGGGGATTTCACCCCTCCACTTT

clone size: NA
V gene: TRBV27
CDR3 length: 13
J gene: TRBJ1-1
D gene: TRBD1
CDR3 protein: CASRIQGGAEAFF
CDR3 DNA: TGTGCCAGCAGAATACAGGGGGGGGCTGAAGCTTTCTTT

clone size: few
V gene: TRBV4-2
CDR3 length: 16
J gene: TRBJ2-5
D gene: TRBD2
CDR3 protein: CASSRRLAGGSETQYF
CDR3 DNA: TGTGCCAGCAGCCGACGACTAGCGGGGGGCTCGGAGACCCAGTACTTC

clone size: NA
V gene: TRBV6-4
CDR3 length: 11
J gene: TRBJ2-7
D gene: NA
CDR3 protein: CASSAPYEQYF
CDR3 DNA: TGTGCCAGCAGTGCTCCTTACGAGCAGTACTTC

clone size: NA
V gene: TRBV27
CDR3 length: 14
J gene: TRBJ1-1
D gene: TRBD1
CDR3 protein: CASSTGGSNTEAFF
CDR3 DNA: TGTGCCAGCAGCACAGGGGGATCGAACACTGAAGCTTTCTTT

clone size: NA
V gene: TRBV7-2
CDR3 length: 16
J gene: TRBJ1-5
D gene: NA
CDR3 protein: CASSLFGGANNQPQHF
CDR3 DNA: TGTGCCAGCAGCTTATTTGGGGGGGCGAACAATCAGCCCCAGCATTTT

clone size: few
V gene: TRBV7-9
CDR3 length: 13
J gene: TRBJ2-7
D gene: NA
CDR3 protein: CASSLAGAYEQYF
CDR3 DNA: TGTGCCAGCAGCTTAGCGGGAGCCTACGAGCAGTACTTC

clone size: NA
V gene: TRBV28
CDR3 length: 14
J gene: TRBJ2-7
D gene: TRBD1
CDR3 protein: CASSSPTGTYEQYF
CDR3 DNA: TGTGCCAGCAGTTCCCCGACAGGGACCTACGAGCAGTACTTC

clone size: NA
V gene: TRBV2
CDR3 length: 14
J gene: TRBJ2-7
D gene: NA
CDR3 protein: CASSTGASTYEQYF
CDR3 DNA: TGTGCCAGCAGTACAGGCGCCTCAACCTACGAGCAGTACTTC

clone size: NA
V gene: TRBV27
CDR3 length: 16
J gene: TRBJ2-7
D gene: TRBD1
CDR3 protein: CASSLTGTGRFYEQYF
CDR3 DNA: TGTGCCAGCAGTTTGACCGGGACAGGGAGGTTCTACGAGCAGTACTTC